The 21 T cell receptor beta chains below all came from one sample that was sequenced in a study of post-analysis software for immune sequencing data. What these receptors recognize is not known. Incorporated into the TCR beta cDNA libraries were unique molecular identifiers, which served to reduce PCR and sequencing biases. TCRdb analysed the PCR reads with MiXCR anew, one entry per CDR3 protein. The data contain about 460,000 distinct CDR3 sequences, nearly 45% of them singletons. Study-wide points: TRBV segments more frequent in patients than in controls numbered a few and included TRBV5-6, TRBV5-1 and TRBV20-1.

Specimen: blood. The origin of the receptors is a girl under 18 with multiple sclerosis.

CDR3 protein: CASSQDPQGTLSYEQYF. The CDR3 region has the DNA TGTGCCAGCAGCCAAGATCCCCAGGGGACCCTCTCCTACGAGCAGTACTTC. The chain carries TRBV4-2 and TRBJ2-7; maybe TRBD1 (6 bases). Between the trimmed V and J ends, which lost 0 bases and 0 bases, there was a span of 15 bases. CDR1 and CDR2 (germline): LGHNA, YNFKEQ. This CDR3 has 17 residues.

The chain links TRBV12-5 to TRBJ1-2, with D maybe TRBD1 (6 bases). The CDR3 is 17 amino acids. Trimming pared 2 bases from V and 4 bases from J, leaving 20 bases between. Germline-derived CDR1 and CDR2 are LGHNT and FRNRAP. This chain's CDR3 is CASGLTRTGQSSYGYTF. For the CDR3, the DNA is TGTGCTAGTGGTTTGACCCGCACCGGACAGTCCTCCTATGGCTACACCTTC.

This chain connects TRBV28 to TRBJ2-2; 7 bases agree with TRBD1. The CDR3 spans 15 residues. CDR1 and CDR2 (germline): MDHEN, SYDVKM. The ends lost 4 bases at V and 7 bases at J; junction bases unmatched: 9. CDR3 in DNA: TGTGCCAGCAGTTCCGGACAGGTCGGTGGCGGGGAGCTGTTTTTT. Protein product: CASSSGQVGGGELFF. Based on the CDR3 plus reference TRBV28 and TRBJ2-2, the full variable domain is DVKVTQSSRYLVKRTGEKVFLECVQDMDHENMFWYRQDPGLGLRLIYFSYDVKMKEKGDIPEGYSVSREKKERFSLILESASTNQTSMYLCASSSGQVGGGELFFGEGSRLTVL.

This clonotype was picked up a small number of times. The CDR3 is CASSLGDGSTDTQYF. DNA of the CDR3: TGTGCCAGCAGCTTGGGGGACGGCAGCACAGATACGCAGTATTTT. The rearrangement links TRBV5-6 to TRBJ2-3; tentatively, D is TRBD1 or TRBD2 (5 bases each). The CDR3 spans 15 residues. V lost 0 bases to trimming and J lost 0 bases, with 8 bases between them. Germline lookup yields CDR1 SGHDT and CDR2 YYEEEE.

A few counts support this clonotype. The J gene is TRBJ2-4, the V gene TRBV7-8; D gene uncertain. With the DNA end fitting TRBJ2-7 better, the J assignment may be wrong. Germline assignment: CDR1 SGHVS and CDR2 FQNEAQ. The CDR3 is 16 amino acids. CDR3 sequence (DNA): TGTGCCAGCAGCTTTCGGTCTGGTATGGGGAAGCACGAGCAGTACTTC. Its protein product is CASSFRSGMGKHEQYF.

The rearrangement joins TRBV5-1 to TRBJ2-5; 8 nucleotides line up with TRBD2. The CDR3 has 14 residues. V lost 4 bases, J lost 5 bases, and 7 bases stayed unmatched. The germline V gene encodes CDR1 SGHRS and CDR2 YFSETQ. The CDR3 sequence: CASSPGLAWETQYF. The CDR3 DNA sequence: TGCGCCAGCAGCCCCGGACTAGCTTGGGAGACCCAGTACTTC.

This clonotype was picked up a small number of times. V is TRBV10-3 and J is TRBJ2-7; weak D call: TRBD2 (6 bases). There are 14 residues in the CDR3. Germline V gene lookup returns CDR1 ENHRY and CDR2 SYGVKD. V was pared by 4 bases and J by 5 bases, with 15 bases between. CDR3 nucleotide sequence: TGTGCCATCAGTGCTGGGGGAGGTCTGGACGAGCAGTACTTC. It yields the protein CAISAGGGLDEQYF.

The rearrangement links TRBV6-2 or TRBV6-3 to TRBJ2-4, with no clear D. The J call may be faulty, since TRBJ2-7 better matches the DNA end. Germline lookup yields CDR1 MNHEY and CDR2 SVGEGT. This CDR3 comprises 14 residues. The CDR3 DNA follows: TGTGCCAGCAGTTACTGGCAGCTTTCCTACGAGCAGTACTTC. This encodes CASSYWQLSYEQYF.

This rearrangement joins TRBV15 to TRBJ2-4; D remains ambiguous. The CDR3 loop spans 13 amino acids. V was cut by 0 bases and J by 9 bases, with 9 bases left in between. CDR1 and CDR2 (germline): LNHNV, YYDKDF (reference sequence). The CDR3 region is CATSRDRLGIQYF. DNA of the CDR3: TGTGCCACCAGCAGAGATCGGCTCGGCATTCAGTACTTC. Looking up the rest from reference TRBV15 and TRBJ2-4 gives the full variable domain: DAMVIQNPRYQVTQFGKPVTLSCSQTLNHNVMYWYQQKSSQAPKLLFHYYDKDFNNEADTPDNFQSRRPNTSFCFLDIRSPGLGDTAMYLCATSRDRLGIQYFGAGTRLSVL.

As regards this clonotype: At one end, the junction sequence differs from germline, possibly due to a read error. The chain recombines TRBV5-1 with TRBJ2-1; 14 bases line up with TRBD2. The CDR3 is made up of 15 amino acids. Germline V gene data show CDR1 as SGHRS and CDR2 as YFSETQ. Here the CDR3 DNA reads TGCGCCGGCAGCTTGGGACTAGCGGGAGTCGATGAGCAGTTCTTC. It is translated as CAGSLGLAGVDEQFF.

About this clonotype itself: Relative to the germline gene, one junction end is altered; a read error may explain this. This rearrangement joins TRBV4-2 to TRBJ2-3; no clear D. Germline CDR1 reads LGHNA; CDR2 reads YNFKEQ. This CDR3 spans 13 amino acids. In DNA, the CDR3 is TGTGCCGGCAGCCAAGTTTCCGCAGATACGCAGTATTTT. As protein: CAGSQVSADTQYF.

J is TRBJ1-1 and V is TRBV5-1; D is uncertain. Germline CDR1 and CDR2: SGHRS and YFSETQ. Trimming shortened V by 2 bases and J by 7 bases, and 15 bases separated the two germline ends. The CDR3 covers 14 residues. This CDR3 is CASSLSLQVIEAFF. Written as DNA, the CDR3 is TGCGCCAGCAGCTTATCCCTCCAGGTCATTGAAGCTTTCTTT.

This chain connects TRBV5-5 to TRBJ1-5, with 7 bases aligning to TRBD1. This CDR3 is 17 amino acids long. Germline trimming cut 4 bases from V and 0 bases from J; bases unmatched to any gene: 10. CDR1 is SGHKS and CDR2 is YYEKEE in the germline V gene (reference sequence). The CDR3 DNA follows: TGTGCCAGCAGCACCGGGGACAGCCCCTATAGCAATCAGCCCCAGCATTTT. Amino acids: CASSTGDSPYSNQPQHF.

This clonotype was detected only a few times. The CDR3 DNA sequence: TGCGCCAGCAGCGTCACTAGCGGCCAAGAGACCCAGTACTTC. Protein product: CASSVTSGQETQYF. V gene TRBV5-1 combines with J gene TRBJ2-5; 8 bases agree with TRBD2. The CDR3 covers 14 residues. Unmatched junction bases numbered 3, after V lost 4 bases and J lost 1 base. From germline, CDR1 is SGHRS and CDR2 YFSETQ.

This rearrangement joins TRBV6-5 to TRBJ2-7, with D perhaps TRBD2 (5 bases). CDR1 and CDR2 from the germline V gene are MNHEY and SVGAGI. This CDR3 contains 14 residues. Between the trimmed V and J ends, which lost 5 bases and 0 bases, there was a span of 11 bases. The CDR3 coding sequence is TGTGCCAGCAGTGCTCCGGGGTTCTCCTACGAGCAGTACTTC. The encoded protein is CASSAPGFSYEQYF.

This clonotype occurred once. The rearrangement joins TRBV18 to TRBJ2-5, with 7 bases lining up with TRBD2. Germline V gene sequence: CDR1 KGHSH, CDR2 LQKENI. The V gene end was trimmed by 0 bases and the J gene end by 5 bases; junction bases not matched to a gene: 9. The CDR3 spans 16 residues. CDR3 sequence reads: CASSPPGGTQFETQYF. In nucleotides, the CDR3 is TGTGCCAGCTCACCACCGGGAGGGACGCAGTTTGAGACCCAGTACTTC.

This clonotype showed up just a few times. The rearrangement links TRBV15 to TRBJ2-7; D tentatively reads TRBD1 or TRBD2 (6 bases each). The CDR3 contains 15 residues. The V and J ends lost 0 bases and 4 bases respectively, with 13 bases between them. Germline CDR1 is LNHNV and CDR2 is YYDKDF (reference sequence). The CDR3 sequence is CATSRETGAWYEQYF. Written as DNA, the CDR3 is TGTGCCACCAGCAGAGAAACGGGGGCCTGGTACGAGCAGTACTTC.

The sample holds many counts of this clonotype. This chain connects TRBV2 to TRBJ2-7; D might be TRBD1 (6 bases). CDR1 is SNHLY, CDR2 FYNNEI, per germline. The CDR3 runs 14 residues. V lost 7 bases and J 1 base, leaving 14 bases between the germline ends. The CDR3 DNA reads TGTGCCAGCAACCTAGGGGGTATATCCTACGAGCAGTACTTC. Encoded protein: CASNLGGISYEQYF.

This clonotype was counted a few times. A junction boundary mismatches the germline segment, possibly from a read error. The chain combines TRBV5-6 with TRBJ2-5; a weak D match, TRBD2 (5 bases). The CDR3 is made up of 13 amino acids. Germline CDR1 is SGHDT and CDR2 is YYEEEE. CDR3 bases: TGTGTCAGCAGCTTGAGTACGGGGGAGACCCAGTACTTC. The encoded protein is CVSSLSTGETQYF. Filled out from reference TRBV5-6 and TRBJ2-5, the complete variable domain reads DAGVTQSPTHLIKTRGQQVTLRCSPKSGHDTVSWYQQALGQGPQFIFQYYEEEERQRGNFPDRFSGHQFPNYSSELNVNALLLGDSALYLCVSSLSTGETQYFGPGTRLLVL.

The V gene is TRBV21-1, the J gene TRBJ1-1; the table's D call, TRBD1, has no DNA check behind it. TRBV21-1 is an annotated pseudogene. The CDR3 sequence is 13 residues long. CDR3 nucleotide sequence: TGTGCCAGCAGCTTGCGACAGGCTTTCGAAGCTTTCTTT. Translation: CASSLRQAFEAFF.

The chain employs TRBV3-1 and TRBJ2-7, with 10 bases matching TRBD2. Germline CDR1 is LGHDT and CDR2 is YNNKEL (reference sequence). V was clipped by 6 bases and J by 1 base; unmatched bases: 15. This CDR3 is 18 amino acids long. The CDR3, as DNA: TGTGCCAGCAGTTCCCCCGGGCTAGCGGGAGTGAGGTCCTACGAGCAGTACTTC. Protein product: CASSSPGLAGVRSYEQYF.